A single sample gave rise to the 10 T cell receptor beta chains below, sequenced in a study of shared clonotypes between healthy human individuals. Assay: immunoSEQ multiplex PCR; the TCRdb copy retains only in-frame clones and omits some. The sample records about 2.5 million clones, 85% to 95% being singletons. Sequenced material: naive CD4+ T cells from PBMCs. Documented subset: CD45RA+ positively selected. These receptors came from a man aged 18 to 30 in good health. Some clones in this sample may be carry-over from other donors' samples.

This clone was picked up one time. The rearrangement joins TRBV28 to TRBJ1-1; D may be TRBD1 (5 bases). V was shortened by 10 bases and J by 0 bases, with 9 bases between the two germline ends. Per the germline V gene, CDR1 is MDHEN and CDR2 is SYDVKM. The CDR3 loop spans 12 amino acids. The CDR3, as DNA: TGTGCCACCAGGGCCCTGAACACTGAAGCTTTCTTT. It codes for CATRALNTEAFF.

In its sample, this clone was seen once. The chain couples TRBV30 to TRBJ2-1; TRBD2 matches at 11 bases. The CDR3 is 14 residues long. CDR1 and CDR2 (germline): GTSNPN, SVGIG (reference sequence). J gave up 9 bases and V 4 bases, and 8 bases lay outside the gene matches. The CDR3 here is CAWTQLAGVGEQFF. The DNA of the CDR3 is TGTGCCTGGACCCAACTAGCGGGAGTAGGTGAGCAGTTCTTC.

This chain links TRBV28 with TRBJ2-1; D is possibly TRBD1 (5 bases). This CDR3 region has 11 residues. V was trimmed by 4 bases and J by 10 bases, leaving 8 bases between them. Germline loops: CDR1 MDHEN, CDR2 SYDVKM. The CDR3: CASSSTGEQFF. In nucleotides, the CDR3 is TGTGCCAGCAGTTCCACAGGCGAGCAGTTCTTC.

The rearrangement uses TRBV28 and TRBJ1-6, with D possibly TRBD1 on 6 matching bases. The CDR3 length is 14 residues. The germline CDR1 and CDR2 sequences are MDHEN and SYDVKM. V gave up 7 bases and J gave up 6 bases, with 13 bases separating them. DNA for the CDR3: TGTGCCAGCACCCAAATCAGGGGTAATTCACCCCTCCACTTT. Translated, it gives CASTQIRGNSPLHF.

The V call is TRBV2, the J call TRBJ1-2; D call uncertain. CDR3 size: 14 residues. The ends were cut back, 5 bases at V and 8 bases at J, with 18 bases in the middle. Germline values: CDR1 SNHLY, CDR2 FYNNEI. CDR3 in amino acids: CASSYIDYSGGYTF. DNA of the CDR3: TGTGCCAGCAGTTACATCGACTACTCGGGGGGCTACACCTTC.

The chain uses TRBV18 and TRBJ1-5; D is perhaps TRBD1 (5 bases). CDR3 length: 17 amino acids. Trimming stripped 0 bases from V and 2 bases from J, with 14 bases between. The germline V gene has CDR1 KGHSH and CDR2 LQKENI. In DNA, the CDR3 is TGTGCCAGCTCACCACCGGCTAGGGGATGGGGCAATCAGCCCCAGCATTTT. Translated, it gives CASSPPARGWGNQPQHF.

In DNA, the CDR3 is TGTGCCATCAGGGGCGGGAGTAGAACAGATACGCAGTATTTT. This encodes CAIRGGSRTDTQYF. The chain has TRBV10-3 and TRBJ2-3, with 7 bases aligning to TRBD2. CDR1 and CDR2 (germline): ENHRY, SYGVKD. Trimming cost V 6 bases and J 3 bases; bases outside gene matches: 6. The CDR3 has 14 residues.

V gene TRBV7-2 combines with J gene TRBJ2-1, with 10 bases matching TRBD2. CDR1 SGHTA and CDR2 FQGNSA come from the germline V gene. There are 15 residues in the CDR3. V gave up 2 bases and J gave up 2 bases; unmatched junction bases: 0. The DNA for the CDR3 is TGTGCCAGCAGCTTACTAGCGGGAGCCTACAATGAGCAGTTCTTC. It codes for CASSLLAGAYNEQFF.

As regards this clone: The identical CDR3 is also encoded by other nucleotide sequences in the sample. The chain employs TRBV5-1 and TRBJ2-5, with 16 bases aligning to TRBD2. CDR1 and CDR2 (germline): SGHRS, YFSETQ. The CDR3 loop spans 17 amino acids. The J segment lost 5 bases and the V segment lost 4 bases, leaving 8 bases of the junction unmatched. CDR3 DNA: TGCGCCAGCAGCCTGGGACTAGCGGGAGGGTTTGGGGAGACCCAGTACTTC. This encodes CASSLGLAGGFGETQYF.

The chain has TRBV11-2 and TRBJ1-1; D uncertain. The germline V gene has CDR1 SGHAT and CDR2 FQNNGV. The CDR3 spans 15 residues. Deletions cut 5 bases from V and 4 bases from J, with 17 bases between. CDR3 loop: CASSRPGVKSTEAFF. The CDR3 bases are TGTGCCAGCAGCCGCCCCGGGGTAAAGAGCACTGAAGCTTTCTTT.